This T cell receptor (beta chain) is from a study of spatial heterogeneity in lung cancer. Study summary: Matched bulk RNA-seq provided a T cell module score, and TCR transcript counts in tumor regions correlated strongly with it. Study findings and constraints: Tumor mutation counts were tracked by expanded intratumoral alpha and beta TCR counts. The numbers of ubiquitous and regional expanded TCRs correlated with ubiquitous and regional nonsynonymous mutations, respectively.

V lost 0 bases, J lost 2 bases, and 8 bases lay in between. Germline CDR1 is KGHSH and CDR2 is LQKENI. The CDR3 contains 15 residues. Time point reported: sample taken at primary tumor resection. Whole RNA, which was extracted from tumor, nontumor lung tissue or frozen PBMC, was sequenced without any cell sorting. In regard to this clonotype: The antigen remains undetermined.

A distinct unique molecular identifier was carried by each TCR cDNA molecule. TCRdb analysed the 5' RACE reads with MiXCR anew, one entry per CDR3 protein. The repertoire has around 15,000 distinct CDR3 sequences, 6.5% to 8% of them found once; the top ten carry about 8.9%. The chain recombines TRBV18 with TRBJ1-5; no clear D. This clonotype was sampled from a male donor with early-stage non-small cell lung cancer. Sequenced material: lung tumor tissue, taken at surgery. CDR3 DNA: TGTGCCAGCTCACCACCAGGTGAGGGCAATCAGCCCCAGCATTTT. This codes for CASSPPGEGNQPQHF.